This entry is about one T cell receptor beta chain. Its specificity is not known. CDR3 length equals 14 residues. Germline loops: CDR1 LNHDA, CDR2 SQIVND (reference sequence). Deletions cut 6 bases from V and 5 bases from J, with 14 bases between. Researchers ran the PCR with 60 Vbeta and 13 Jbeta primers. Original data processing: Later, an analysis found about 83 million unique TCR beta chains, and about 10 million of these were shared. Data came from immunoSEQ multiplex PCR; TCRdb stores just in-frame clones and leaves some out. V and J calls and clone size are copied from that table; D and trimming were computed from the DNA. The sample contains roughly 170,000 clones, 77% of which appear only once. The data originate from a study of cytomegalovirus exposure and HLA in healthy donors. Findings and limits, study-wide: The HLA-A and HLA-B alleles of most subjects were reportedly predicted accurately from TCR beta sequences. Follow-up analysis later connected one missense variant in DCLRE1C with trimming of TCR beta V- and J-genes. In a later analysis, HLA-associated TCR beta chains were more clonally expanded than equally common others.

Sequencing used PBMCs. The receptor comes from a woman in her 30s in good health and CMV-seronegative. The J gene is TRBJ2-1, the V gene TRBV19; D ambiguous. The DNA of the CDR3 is TGTGCCAGTAGCTTTCGACACTCGAACAATGAGCAGTTCTTC. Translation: CASSFRHSNNEQFF.